This record looks at one T cell receptor (beta chain) sequence and its context. Its cognate antigen is unknown. These data belong to a study of T cell responses to AZD1222 COVID-19 vaccine. This CDR3 spans 12 amino acids. Germline assignment: CDR1 ENHRY and CDR2 SYGVKD. V was trimmed by 8 bases and J by 4 bases, leaving 9 bases between them. Notes on the study in general: Along spike, vaccine-associated CD4 TCRs were found throughout, with dominance at 160-218 and 743-854. At study baseline, merely six AZD1222 recipients were seropositive. There were mostly white British donors and more females than males, and clonal diversity was possibly underestimated. Repertoires were obtained only post-peak T cell response.

Measured with immunoSEQ multiplex PCR; TCRdb has only the in-frame clones, and not every one. The sample consists of 150,000 to 200,000 clones, around 94% of them appearing once. This sample comprised peripheral blood, obtained 28 days after the second AZD1222 dose. The chain carries TRBV10-3 and TRBJ1-5; no firm D call. This clonotype was sampled from an adult who received the AZD1222 COVID-19 vaccine. CDR3 loop: CAIADGNQPQHF. The CDR3 bases are TGTGCCATCGCTGACGGGAATCAGCCCCAGCATTTT.